Listed here are 18 T cell receptor beta chains from one sample, sequenced in a study of T cells in Graves' hyperthyroidism and ophthalmopathy (dated by TCRdb to between 2017 and 2020). The library was generated by multiplex PCR. Sequencing used an Illumina HiSeq 2000. TCR beta CDR3 regions were amplified from RNA transcripts. The TCR CDR3 was subjected to a first round of RT-PCR using the HTBI primer set and the Qiagen OneStep RT-PCR kit. In TCRdb, the public reads were trimmed at Q25 with fastp and aligned with MiXCR, with productive beta chains retained. A single entry per CDR3 protein holds the most common genes and DNA from its merged rows. Here the sample has some 530,000 distinct CDR3 sequences; about 20% occur a single time. The top ten clones comprise around 47% of the sample. The sample comprised blood. Receptor source: a woman in her 70s with Graves' ophthalmopathy.

This clonotype was seen at least ten times. The genes are TRBV7-9 and TRBJ1-4; D remains ambiguous. V lost 0 bases and J lost 5, with 13 bases in between. Germline V gives CDR1 SEHNR, CDR2 FQNEAQ (reference sequence). This CDR3 comprises 16 residues. Here the CDR3 reads CASSLASGTANEKLFF. For the CDR3, the DNA is TGTGCCAGCAGCTTAGCAAGTGGTACAGCAAATGAAAAACTGTTTTTT.

The chain has TRBV27 and TRBJ2-7, with D unresolved. Trimming took off 2 bases at V and 2 bases at J, with 16 bases between the two ends. Germline CDR1 MNHEY, CDR2 SMNVEV (reference sequence). The CDR3 has 16 amino acids. The DNA of the CDR3 is TGTGCCAGCAGTTTAAATCCGGCAAACAGAGCCTACGAGCAGTACTTC. Translated: CASSLNPANRAYEQYF.

J is TRBJ2-4 and V is TRBV20-1; D is uncertain. The CDR3 length is 14 residues. Trimming pared 1 base from V and 6 bases from J, leaving 13 bases between. The germline V gene has CDR1 DFQATT and CDR2 SNEGSKA (reference sequence). CDR3 loop: CSARVSGAGNIQYF. The CDR3 nucleotides read TGCAGTGCTAGAGTATCCGGAGCTGGAAACATTCAGTACTTC.

The chain joins TRBV4-1 to TRBJ2-5, with D maybe TRBD2 (6 bases). The CDR3 is made up of 14 amino acids. V shed 3 bases and J shed 5 bases, with 13 bases lying between them. CDR1 and CDR2 from the germline V gene are MGHRA and YSYEKL. The CDR3 sequence: CASSHRGSVETQYF. The CDR3 DNA follows: TGCGCCAGCAGCCACCGGGGGTCAGTGGAGACCCAGTACTTC.

Remarks on this clonotype: One base away lies a much larger clone, so this may be a sequencing read error. V and J are TRBV18 and TRBJ1-2; maybe TRBD1 (5 bases). Germline V gives CDR1 KGHSH, CDR2 LQKENI. This CDR3 is built from 14 residues. The CDR3 DNA is TGTGCCAGCTCACCTCTAGGGGCTGGCTATGGCTACGCCTTC. This encodes CASSPLGAGYGYAF. Variable domain in full (rest from reference TRBV18 and TRBJ1-2): NAGVMQNPRHLVRRRGQEARLRCSPMKGHSHVYWYRQLPEEGLKFMVYLQKENIIDESGMPKERFSAEFPKEGPSILRIQQVVRGDSAAYFCASSPLGAGYGYAFGSGTRLTVV.

This clonotype was found many times. The chain uses TRBV28 and TRBJ1-1; no clear D. CDR3 size: 12 residues. V lost 2 bases to trimming and J lost 7 bases, with 8 bases between them. Germline V gives CDR1 MDHEN, CDR2 SYDVKM. The CDR3 region has the DNA TGTGCCAGCAGTTTAAGTAGCGGTGAAGCTTTCTTT. It specifies CASSLSSGEAFF.

The chain employs TRBV10-1 and TRBJ1-5; D is ambiguous. The CDR3 has 12 amino acids. Trimming shortened V by 3 bases and J by 5 bases, and 5 bases separated the two germline ends. Germline loops: CDR1 WNHNN, CDR2 SYGVQD (reference sequence). The CDR3 DNA reads TGCGCCAGCAGTGACCCTTATCAGCCCCAGCATTTT. Amino acids: CASSDPYQPQHF.

CDR3 coding DNA: TGTGCCAGCTCACCACCAAATCTGAACACTGAAGCTTTCTTT. Protein product: CASSPPNLNTEAFF. The chain uses TRBV18 and TRBJ1-1; D call uncertain. V was pared by 0 bases and J by 0 bases, with 5 bases between. The CDR3 has 14 residues. Looked up from germline, CDR1 is KGHSH and CDR2 is LQKENI. The full variable domain, rest sourced from reference TRBV18 and TRBJ1-1, is NAGVMQNPRHLVRRRGQEARLRCSPMKGHSHVYWYRQLPEEGLKFMVYLQKENIIDESGMPKERFSAEFPKEGPSILRIQQVVRGDSAAYFCASSPPNLNTEAFFGQGTRLTVV.

This clonotype came up many times. This chain links TRBV2 with TRBJ1-2; D call uncertain. The germline V and J ends were trimmed by 5 bases and 8 bases, with 18 bases remaining between them. This CDR3 has 14 amino acids. Germline values: CDR1 SNHLY, CDR2 FYNNEI. DNA of the CDR3: TGTGCCAGCAGTCTTATGGACCCTTCTGGAGGCTACACCTTC. This gives the protein CASSLMDPSGGYTF.

This chain links TRBV4-3 with TRBJ1-3; 7 bases fit TRBD1. The CDR3 contains 15 residues. V was pared by 4 bases and J by 6 bases, with 9 bases of the junction left unmatched. CDR1 LGHNA and CDR2 YSLEER come from the germline V gene. CDR3 in DNA: TGCGCCAGCAGCCGAAAATGGACAGGCACAAACACCATATATTTT. As protein: CASSRKWTGTNTIYF.

J is TRBJ2-7 and V is TRBV20-1; D unresolved. The CDR3 covers 11 residues. V lost 6 bases and J 6 bases, leaving 12 bases between the germline ends. From germline, CDR1 is DFQATT and CDR2 SNEGSKA (reference sequence). Here the CDR3 reads CSASLGSEQYF. In DNA, the CDR3 is TGCAGTGCCTCGTTGGGGTCCGAGCAGTACTTC.

The chain uses TRBV4-1 and TRBJ1-5, with TRBD1 matching 10 bases. After removal of 2 bases from V and 4 bases from J, the junction contained 5 bases not matched to a gene. CDR1 MGHRA and CDR2 YSYEKL come from the germline V gene. The CDR3 is 16 amino acids. The CDR3 DNA follows: TGCGCCAGCAGCCAACGGCCGGGACAGGGGAATCAGCCCCAGCATTTT. This codes for CASSQRPGQGNQPQHF.

This clonotype occurred a few times. The chain uses TRBV6-2 or TRBV6-3 and TRBJ2-1, with 7 bases identical to TRBD2. V lost 3 bases to trimming and J lost 14 bases; unmatched junction nucleotides: 13. This CDR3 comprises 14 residues. CDR1 is MNHEY and CDR2 is SVGEGT in the germline V gene. CDR3 nucleotide sequence: TGTGCCAGCAGTTATATTTTAGCGGGTGTACCGAAGTTCTTC. It is translated as CASSYILAGVPKFF.

V is TRBV10-3 and J is TRBJ2-1, with 9 bases aligning to TRBD2. The V gene's germline CDR1 is ENHRY and CDR2 SYGVKD. The CDR3 length is 16 residues. With 5 bases clipped from V and 7 bases from J, the junction kept 12 bases outside the gene matches. The CDR3 loop reads CAISPNSGRRGNEQFF. The CDR3 DNA sequence: TGTGCCATCAGTCCCAATAGCGGGAGAAGGGGGAATGAGCAGTTCTTC.

This chain links TRBV27 with TRBJ2-1; tentative D call: TRBD2 (5 bases). This CDR3 is built from 17 residues. Germline-derived CDR1 and CDR2 are MNHEY and SMNVEV (reference sequence). Trimming took 5 bases from V and 2 from J, leaving 19 bases between them. The CDR3 bases are TGTGCCAGCAGTCTTATACCCCCTCGGGGAGCCTACAATGAGCAGTTCTTC. It is translated as CASSLIPPRGAYNEQFF.

In this sample, this clonotype turned up many times. The chain couples TRBV12-3 or TRBV12-4 to TRBJ1-1; 8 bases agree with TRBD1. V gave up 6 bases and J gave up 1 base; unmatched junction bases: 7. There are 15 residues in the CDR3. CDR3 loop: CASRRQGRKNTEAFF. CDR3 coding DNA: TGTGCCAGCAGACGACAGGGGCGAAAGAACACTGAAGCTTTCTTT.

This clonotype came up a few times. The chain links TRBV20-1 to TRBJ1-5; D is unclear. CDR1 is DFQATT and CDR2 is SNEGSKA in the germline V gene (reference sequence). This CDR3 is 12 amino acids long. V was clipped by 2 bases and J by 6 bases, with 8 bases between them. The DNA of the CDR3 is TGCAGTGCTAGAAAAGGGCTTCAGCCCCAGCATTTT. Translation: CSARKGLQPQHF.

The chain carries TRBV30 and TRBJ1-5; D might be TRBD1 (5 bases). V gave up 3 bases and J gave up 5 bases, with 23 bases separating them. CDR1 and CDR2 from the germline V gene are GTSNPN and SVGIG (reference sequence). The CDR3 spans 17 residues. This CDR3 reads CAWRGSIPRVDDQPQHF. DNA of the CDR3: TGTGCCTGGAGAGGTAGTATCCCCAGGGTTGACGATCAGCCCCAGCATTTT.